This entry concerns a single T cell receptor beta chain. What it binds is not known. Germline V gene lookup returns CDR1 LNHNV and CDR2 YYDKDF (reference sequence). The CDR3 is 16 amino acids. The trim removed 1 base at V and 6 bases at J, leaving 7 bases unmatched. The PCR employed 60 Vbeta primers together with 13 Jbeta primers. Per the original methods: Roughly 11 million shared chains were among approximately 80 million unique TCR beta chains counted in a later analysis. Libraries were prepared by immunoSEQ multiplex PCR; TCRdb keeps only in-frame clonotypes and omits some of them. V and J calls and clone size are given by that table; D and trimming were obtained from the DNA. Counted here are about 130,000 clones, roughly three quarters occurring once; the ten biggest clones make up 2% to 2.5%. These data are taken from a study of cytomegalovirus exposure and HLA in healthy donors. Broader study findings: In a later analysis, TCR beta V- and J-gene trimming showed a link to a missense DCLRE1C variant. Cytomegalovirus-associated TCR beta chains were listed, numbering roughly 150.

The chain employs TRBV15 and TRBJ2-4, with TRBD1 matching 9 bases. Sequenced: PBMCs. This TCR was sampled from a young man in good health and CMV-seronegative. For the CDR3, the DNA is TGTGCCACCAGCAGAGGGCCGGGACAGGGCGTAAACATTCAGTACTTC. Translating gives CATSRGPGQGVNIQYF.